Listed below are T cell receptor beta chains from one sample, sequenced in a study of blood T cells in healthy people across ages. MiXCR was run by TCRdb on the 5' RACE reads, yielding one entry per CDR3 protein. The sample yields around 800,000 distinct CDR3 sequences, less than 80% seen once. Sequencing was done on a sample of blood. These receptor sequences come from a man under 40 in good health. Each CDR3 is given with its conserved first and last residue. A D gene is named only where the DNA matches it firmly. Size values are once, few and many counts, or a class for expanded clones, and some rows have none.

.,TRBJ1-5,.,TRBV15,TGTGCCACCAGCAGAGATGGACACTTCAATCAGCCCCAGCATTTT,CATSRDGHFNQPQHF
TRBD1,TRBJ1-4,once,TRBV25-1,TGTGCCAGCGAAGACAGGGACGATGAAAAACTGTTTTTT,CASEDRDDEKLFF
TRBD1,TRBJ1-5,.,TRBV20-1,TGCAGTGCTAGTTCGGGACAGGGGACAACACCCAATCAGCCCCAGCATTTT,CSASSGQGTTPNQPQHF
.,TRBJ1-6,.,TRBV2,TGTGCCAGCAGTTTGGTTAGACCGGAGAGCTCCTATAATTCACCCCTCCACTTT,CASSLVRPESSYNSPLHF
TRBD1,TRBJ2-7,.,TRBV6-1,TGTGCCAGCAGACCAGACAGGGGGCTAACCTACGAGCAGTACTTC,CASRPDRGLTYEQYF
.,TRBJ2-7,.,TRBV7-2,TGTGCCAGCAGCGTAGAGCTACAGATCTACGAGCAGTACTTC,CASSVELQIYEQYF
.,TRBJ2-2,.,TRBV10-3,TGTGCCATCAGTGAATCGGGGTACACCGGGGAGCTGTTTTTT,CAISESGYTGELFF
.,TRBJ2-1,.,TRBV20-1,TGCAGTGCTTACGGACCTGAGCAGTTCTTC,CSAYGPEQFF
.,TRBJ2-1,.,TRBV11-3,TGTGCCAGCAGCCACGGACGGTACAATGAGCAGTTCTTC,CASSHGRYNEQFF
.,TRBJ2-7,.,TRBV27,TGTGCCAGCAGTCCTCCCCGACAGGCCGCCTCCTACGAGCAGTACTTC,CASSPPRQAASYEQYF
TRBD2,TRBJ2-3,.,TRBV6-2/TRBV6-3,TGTGCCAGCAGTTACAGGCGGGGGGCCGCAGATACGCAGTATTTT,CASSYRRGAADTQYF
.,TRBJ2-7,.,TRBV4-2,TGTGCCAGCAGCCCTAGTGGGGGGCAGGGCGAGCAGTACTTC,CASSPSGGQGEQYF
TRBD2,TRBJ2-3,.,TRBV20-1,TGCAGTGCTTCTTTAGCGGGAATCACAGATACGCAGTATTTT,CSASLAGITDTQYF
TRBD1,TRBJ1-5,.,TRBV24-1,TGTGCCACCGGGACAGGGGCTGGCAATCAGCCCCAGCATTTT,CATGTGAGNQPQHF
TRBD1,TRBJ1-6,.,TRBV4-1,TGCGCCAGCAGCCAAGATCGAGGACAGGGGGCATCACCCCTCCACTTT,CASSQDRGQGASPLHF
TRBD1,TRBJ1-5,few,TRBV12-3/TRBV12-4,TGTGCCAGCAGTTTAGGCCCGGACAGGGACAATCAGCCCCAGCATTTT,CASSLGPDRDNQPQHF
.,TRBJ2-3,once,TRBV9,TGTGCCAGCAGCGGTATTGGTGAGGGGCCGTCCACAGATACGCAGTATTTT,CASSGIGEGPSTDTQYF
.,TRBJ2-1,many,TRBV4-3,TGCGCCAGCAGCCAAGGGCTAGGCAATGAGCAGTTCTTC,CASSQGLGNEQFF
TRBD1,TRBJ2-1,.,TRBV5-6,TGTGCCGGCAGCTTAACCGGGACAGTATACAATGAGCAGTTCTTC,CAGSLTGTVYNEQFF
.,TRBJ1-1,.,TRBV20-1,TGCAGTGCCAGGTCCAGGGTAGGGAACACTGAAGCTTTCTTT,CSARSRVGNTEAFF
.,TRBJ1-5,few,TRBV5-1,TGCGCCAGCAGCTTGGGGAGGTTAGGTAGCAATCAGCCCCAGCATTTT,CASSLGRLGSNQPQHF
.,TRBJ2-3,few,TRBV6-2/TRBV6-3,TGTGCCAGCAGTTGGGATTCGTACGCCGGCACAGATACGCAGTATTTT,CASSWDSYAGTDTQYF
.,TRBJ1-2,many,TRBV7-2,TGTGCCAGCAGCTTATCGGACCAGGGGTACCACCAAGGCTACACCTTC,CASSLSDQGYHQGYTF
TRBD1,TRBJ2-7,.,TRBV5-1,TGCGCCAGCAGCGGAACAGGGGGCGGTTACGAGCAGTACTTC,CASSGTGGGYEQYF
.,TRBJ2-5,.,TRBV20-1,TGCAGTGCTAGATCGGCGTCGATGAGGGAGACCCAGTACTTC,CSARSASMRETQYF
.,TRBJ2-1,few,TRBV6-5,TGTGCCAGCAGTTCCTACCCCACCCCGAACAATGAGCAGTTCTTC,CASSSYPTPNNEQFF
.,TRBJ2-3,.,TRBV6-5,TGTGCCAGCAGTGCCGGGACACCCAGCACAGATACGCAGTATTTT,CASSAGTPSTDTQYF
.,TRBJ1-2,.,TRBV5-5,TGTGCCAGCAGCTTGGGGGTGGGGGCAGGGAGTAATATTGGCTACACCTTC,CASSLGVGAGSNIGYTF